This TCR beta chain was recorded in a study of blood T cells in healthy people across ages. The authors ran a second PCR of 7 to 11 cycles using a sample-barcoded 5' primer and a J-beta primer mix. Using its own MiXCR run on the 5' RACE reads, TCRdb lists one record per CDR3 protein. The table records over 950,000 distinct CDR3 sequences, approximately 50% of them present only once. Germline V lookup: CDR1 ENHRY, CDR2 SYGVKD. This CDR3 comprises 16 residues. Sequencing input: blood. The source is a woman in her sixties in good health. V gene TRBV10-3 combines with J gene TRBJ2-7, with a weak D call TRBD2 (6 bases). The end of the DNA is better explained by TRBJ2-5, so the J call may be wrong. The CDR3, as DNA: TGTGCCATCAGTGAGGGTGTGCGGGGAGACTGGGAGACCCAGTACTTC. It specifies CAISEGVRGDWETQYF.